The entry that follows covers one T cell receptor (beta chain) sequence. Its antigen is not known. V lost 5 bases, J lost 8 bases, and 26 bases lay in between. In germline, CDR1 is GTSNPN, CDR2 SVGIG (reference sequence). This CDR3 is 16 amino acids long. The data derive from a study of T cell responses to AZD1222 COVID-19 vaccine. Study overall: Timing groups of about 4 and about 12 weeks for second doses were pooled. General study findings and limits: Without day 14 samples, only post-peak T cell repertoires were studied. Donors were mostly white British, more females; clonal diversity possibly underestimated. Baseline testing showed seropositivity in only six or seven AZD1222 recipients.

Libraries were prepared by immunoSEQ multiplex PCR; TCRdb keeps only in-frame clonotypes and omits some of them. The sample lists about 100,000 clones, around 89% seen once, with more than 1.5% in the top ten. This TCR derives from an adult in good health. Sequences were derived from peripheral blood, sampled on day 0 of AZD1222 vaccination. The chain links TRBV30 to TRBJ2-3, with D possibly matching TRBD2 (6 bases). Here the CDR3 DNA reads TGTGCCTGGGCCCCCCCCGCGGGGTCTGCCGGGGGTACGCAGTATTTT. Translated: CAWAPPAGSAGGTQYF.